Listed below are T cell receptor beta chains from one sample, sequenced in a study of T cells in Graves' hyperthyroidism and ophthalmopathy. TCRdb re-called the multiplex PCR reads through MiXCR, storing one row per CDR3 protein. The sample lists roughly 400,000 distinct CDR3 sequences, less than 20% occurring once. The sample was blood. The source of these receptors is a woman in her late teens or twenties with Graves' hyperthyroidism that later progressed to Graves' ophthalmopathy. Each CDR3 is given with its conserved first and last residue. Fields, in order: J gene, V gene, CDR3 protein.

>TRBJ2-7|TRBV28
CASSLNSGAYEQYF
>TRBJ2-2|TRBV15
CATRVQGPNTGELFF
>TRBJ2-1|TRBV7-6
CASSLVGGNSANEQFF
>TRBJ2-3|TRBV20-1
CSARATGTDTQYF
>TRBJ2-1|TRBV14
CASSQDTGGLREQFF
>TRBJ2-7|TRBV5-1
CASSLAPGQRIYEQYF
>TRBJ2-1|TRBV28
CASSFSGKRNEQFF
>TRBJ2-5|TRBV12-3/TRBV12-4
CASSLVPRRETQYF
>TRBJ2-3|TRBV7-2
CASSLVLVDTQYF
>TRBJ1-5|TRBV27
CASSWGAGWNQPQHF
>TRBJ2-3|TRBV11-2
CASSLVDRSSGITDTQYF
>TRBJ2-1|TRBV24-1
CATSDVAGPDNEQFF
>TRBJ2-7|TRBV4-3
CASSQGAGPFYEQYF
>TRBJ2-5|TRBV20-1
CSARDVDWAQYF